This T cell receptor beta chain was sequenced during a study of T cells after yellow fever vaccination. TCRdb reprocessed the 5' RACE reads with MiXCR, giving one entry per CDR3 protein. The sample consists of a few hundred thousand distinct CDR3 sequences, more than 9% of them appearing once. This clonotype was seen only a few times. The length of the CDR3 is 14 residues. Between the trimmed V and J ends, which lost 3 bases and 9 bases, there was a span of 17 bases. Germline assignment: CDR1 SEHNR and CDR2 FQNEAQ (reference sequence). The clonotype was recovered from a man younger than 35 who received the YFV17D yellow fever vaccine. The rearrangement links TRBV7-9 to TRBJ2-5; TRBD2 might be the D (6 bases). The material sequenced was PBMCs, taken on the day of the first yellow fever vaccination. CDR3: CASSLGVGSGAQYF. CDR3 nucleotides: TGTGCCAGCAGCTTGGGGGTCGGCTCGGGGGCCCAGTACTTC.